This TCR beta chain originates from a study of blood T cell repertoires in COVID-19. Study-wide background: Donors in the United States, Italy and Spain gave samples during acute or convalescent COVID-19. The analysed material was cDNA or gDNA that came from T cells, B-cell-depleted T cells, or PBMCs.

This CDR3 contains 15 residues. V lost 4 bases and J lost 2; bases outside the gene matches: 5. Germline CDR1 is SNHLY and CDR2 is FYNNEI. This clone was seen more than once but under ten times. In the source study's methods: Reference gene primers were amplified, and this amplification served to estimate nucleated cell counts. The method was immunoSEQ multiplex PCR; TCRdb's version includes in-frame clones alone and lacks a portion of them. From that table come the V and J calls and clone size; the DNA was used to work out D and trimming. Here the sample spans approximately 260,000 clones, 82% being singletons.

Source material: peripheral blood. The rearrangement links TRBV2 to TRBJ2-1, with 7 bases that match TRBD2. This receptor was taken from a woman at least 80 years old with active or convalescent COVID-19. The CDR3 protein is CASSGAGLPYNEQFF. The DNA of the CDR3 is TGTGCCAGCAGTGGAGCGGGACTTCCCTACAATGAGCAGTTCTTC.